These 23 T cell receptor beta chains came from one sample sequenced in a study of cytomegalovirus exposure and HLA in healthy donors. The study ran its PCR with 60 Vbeta and 13 Jbeta primers. Clones were sequenced by immunoSEQ multiplex PCR, and TCRdb holds only the in-frame ones, with some missing. The sample lists fewer than 200,000 clones, 65% to 85% occurring once. The material sequenced was PBMCs. The receptors shown here come from a woman aged 45-60 years in good health and CMV-seropositive.

This chain joins TRBV7-2 and TRBJ1-5, with no clear D. Germline V gene lookup returns CDR1 SGHTA and CDR2 FQGNSA. The germline V and J ends were trimmed by 2 bases and 2 bases, with 7 bases remaining between them. The CDR3 covers 14 residues. The CDR3 here is CASSLRQGNQPQHF. As DNA, the CDR3 is TGTGCCAGCAGCTTAAGGCAGGGCAATCAGCCCCAGCATTTT.

V usage is TRBV5-1 and J usage is TRBJ1-5, with 9 bases matching TRBD1. Germline-derived CDR1 and CDR2 are SGHRS and YFSETQ. J was trimmed by 11 bases and V by 0 bases; bases with no gene match: 9. The CDR3 covers 15 residues. The CDR3 loop is CASSLAGDRVEAQHF. The CDR3 region has the DNA TGCGCCAGCAGCTTGGCTGGGGACAGGGTGGAAGCCCAGCATTTT.

This clone showed up just a few times. This chain connects TRBV18 to TRBJ2-7; 8 positions agree with TRBD2. The CDR3 is 15 amino acids. CDR1 is KGHSH, CDR2 LQKENI, per germline. The junction had 10 bases not matched to a gene; V was cut back by 7 bases and J by 2 bases. CDR3 in amino acids: CASLPDRGGAYEQYF. The CDR3 DNA follows: TGTGCCAGCTTACCGGACCGGGGGGGCGCCTACGAGCAGTACTTC.

This chain links TRBV6-5 with TRBJ1-5; a weak D match, TRBD1 (5 bases). V was shortened by 5 bases and J by 4 bases, with 15 bases between the two germline ends. CDR1 and CDR2 from the germline V gene are MNHEY and SVGAGI. This CDR3 comprises 15 residues. The CDR3 DNA is TGTGCCAGCAGTCAGACTAGGGACGGGAATCAGCCCCAGCATTTT. Its translation: CASSQTRDGNQPQHF.

The chain couples TRBV7-2 to TRBJ1-2; the D gene is possibly TRBD1 (6 bases). CDR3 length: 14 residues. V was pared by 0 bases and J by 8 bases, with 13 bases between. The germline CDR1 and CDR2 sequences are SGHTA and FQGNSA. CDR3 coding DNA: TGTGCCAGCAGCTTAGCGGGGGCAGGGAGCGGCTACACCTTC. Amino acids: CASSLAGAGSGYTF.

The chain joins TRBV6-1 to TRBJ2-5; 8 bases are shared with TRBD2. This CDR3 comprises 17 residues. V shed 2 bases, J shed 7 bases, and the junction held 15 bases outside the gene matches. Per the germline V gene, CDR1 is MNHNS and CDR2 is SASEGT. The CDR3 region is CASSEWGQRGRGGTQYF. Here the CDR3 DNA reads TGTGCCAGCAGTGAATGGGGTCAGCGGGGGCGGGGAGGGACCCAGTACTTC.

The genes are TRBV5-4 and TRBJ2-1; 7 bases agree with TRBD1. The length of the CDR3 is 15 residues. CDR1 is SGHNT and CDR2 is YYREEE in the germline V gene (reference sequence). Germline trimming cut 6 bases from V and 4 bases from J; bases unmatched to any gene: 10. The CDR3 sequence is CASTLEGDRYNEQFF. DNA for the CDR3: TGTGCCAGCACCCTAGAGGGGGACAGATACAATGAGCAGTTCTTC.

The genes are TRBV11-2 and TRBJ2-1; 11 bases match TRBD2. This CDR3 has 14 amino acids. CDR1 and CDR2 from the germline V gene are SGHAT and FQNNGV. V lost 8 bases, J lost 9 bases, and 9 bases stayed unmatched. This CDR3 is CASGRDGTSGEQFF. CDR3 nucleotide sequence: TGTGCCAGCGGAAGAGACGGGACTAGCGGTGAGCAGTTCTTC.

The genes are TRBV27 and TRBJ2-5; 9 bases agree with TRBD1. Germline CDR1 is MNHEY and CDR2 is SMNVEV (reference sequence). The ends lost 0 bases at V and 4 bases at J; junction bases unmatched: 3. The CDR3 is made up of 15 amino acids. The CDR3 DNA reads TGTGCCAGCAGTTTATCCTACAGGGGGCGAGAGACCCAGTACTTC. Translation: CASSLSYRGRETQYF.

The V and J genes are TRBV5-1 and TRBJ2-2; TRBD1 matches 8 bases. J was trimmed by 5 bases and V by 4 bases; bases with no gene match: 10. The CDR3 length is 16 residues. Looked up from germline, CDR1 is SGHRS and CDR2 is YFSETQ. The CDR3 DNA follows: TGCGCCAGCAGCAGGATGACAGGGGATGGAACCGGGGAGCTGTTTTTT. Translation: CASSRMTGDGTGELFF.

The chain recombines TRBV11-3 with TRBJ2-1, with D tentatively TRBD1 (6 bases). The ends were cut back, 4 bases at V and 8 bases at J, with 18 bases in the middle. Germline CDR1 is SGHNT and CDR2 is YENEEA. The CDR3 is made up of 15 amino acids. Written as DNA, the CDR3 is TGTGCCAGCAGCTCCCAGGGGTTTGTGCAGGATGAGCAGTTCTTC. This sequence encodes CASSSQGFVQDEQFF.

In its sample, this clone was seen a few times. The chain joins TRBV28 to TRBJ1-5; tentative D call: TRBD1 (5 bases). V was trimmed by 5 bases and J by 8 bases, leaving 16 bases between them. Germline values: CDR1 MDHEN, CDR2 SYDVKM. The CDR3 is 14 amino acids. CDR3 sequence (DNA): TGTGCCAGCAGTATAAGGACGGGGGAGAAGCCCCAGCATTTT. Protein: CASSIRTGEKPQHF.

The rearrangement links TRBV10-3 to TRBJ2-7; D might be TRBD1 (6 bases). Germline V lookup: CDR1 ENHRY, CDR2 SYGVKD. The length of the CDR3 is 14 residues. V lost 3 bases to trimming and J lost 1 base, with 10 bases between them. The CDR3 region has the DNA TGTGCCATCAGTGACAGGGGCAAATCCTACGAGCAGTACTTC. Its protein product is CAISDRGKSYEQYF.

The V and J genes are TRBV7-3 and TRBJ1-1; D is ambiguous. V shed 5 bases and J shed 1 base, with 14 bases lying between them. The germline V gene encodes CDR1 SGHTA and CDR2 FQGTGA. There are 15 residues in the CDR3. CDR3: CASSPIGVGNTEAFF. The CDR3 bases are TGTGCCAGCAGCCCCATCGGGGTCGGGAACACTGAAGCTTTCTTT.

V usage is TRBV7-9 and J usage is TRBJ2-7, with 9 bases fitting TRBD1. The V segment lost 3 bases and the J segment 3 bases; nucleotides outside the gene matches: 12. The CDR3 has 17 amino acids. Germline V gene data show CDR1 as SEHNR and CDR2 as FQNEAQ (reference sequence). The CDR3 bases are TGTGCCAGCAGCTTCGGAGACAGGGGGGGCGGATACTACGAGCAGTACTTC. This encodes CASSFGDRGGGYYEQYF. Looking up the rest from reference TRBV7-9 and TRBJ2-7 gives the full variable domain: DTGVSQNPRHKITKRGQNVTFRCDPISEHNRLYWYRQTLGQGPEFLTYFQNEAQLEKSRLLSDRFSAERPKGSFSTLEIQRTEQGDSAMYLCASSFGDRGGGYYEQYFGPGTRLTVT.

CDR3 loop: CAFPSTGCRHEQYF. The DNA for the CDR3 is TGTGCCTTTCCTTCGACAGGGTGCCGGCACGAGCAGTACTTC. This sequence joins TRBV30 and TRBJ2-5; TRBD1 matches 7 bases. Judging by the DNA end, TRBJ2-7 fits better; the J call may be wrong. There are 14 residues in the CDR3. Germline V lookup: CDR1 GTSNPN, CDR2 SVGIG (reference sequence).

This clone was observed once. The chain links TRBV7-2 to TRBJ1-3; D is unclear. V was pared by 3 bases and J by 0 bases, with 12 bases between. Germline V gives CDR1 SGHTA, CDR2 FQGNSA. The CDR3 consists of 16 residues. CDR3 in DNA: TGTGCCAGCAGCTTGGCCACTACCCCCTCTGGAAACACCATATATTTT. This translates into CASSLATTPSGNTIYF.

The chain joins TRBV11-3 to TRBJ2-3; a weak D match, TRBD1 (5 bases). Germline V gives CDR1 SGHNT, CDR2 YENEEA. This CDR3 spans 14 amino acids. The V gene lost 5 bases and the J gene lost 2 bases, with 11 bases spanning the gap. The CDR3 region is CASSRDRYTDTQYF. The CDR3 coding sequence is TGTGCCAGCAGCCGCGACAGATACACAGATACGCAGTATTTT.

The chain combines TRBV18 with TRBJ2-1, with D possibly matching TRBD2 (6 bases). V was clipped by 2 bases and J by 0 bases, with 11 bases between them. This CDR3 region has 16 residues. CDR1 and CDR2 (germline): KGHSH, LQKENI. DNA for the CDR3: TGTGCCAGCTCACCATCGCGGGGACGCTCCTACAATGAGCAGTTCTTC. It encodes CASSPSRGRSYNEQFF. The full variable domain, rest sourced from reference TRBV18 and TRBJ2-1, is NAGVMQNPRHLVRRRGQEARLRCSPMKGHSHVYWYRQLPEEGLKFMVYLQKENIIDESGMPKERFSAEFPKEGPSILRIQQVVRGDSAAYFCASSPSRGRSYNEQFFGPGTRLTVL.

Only a few counts were recorded for this clone. This chain links TRBV27 with TRBJ2-7; 7 bases are shared with TRBD1. Trimming took 1 base from V and 4 from J; bases not matched to a gene: 10. Germline V gene data show CDR1 as MNHEY and CDR2 as SMNVEV (reference sequence). CDR3 size: 16 residues. For the CDR3, the DNA is TGTGCCAGCAGTTTATGGGGACAGCCGCGTGGATACGAGCAGTACTTC. Its translation: CASSLWGQPRGYEQYF.

This clone has only a few counts. For the CDR3, the DNA is TGTGCCAGCAGCTTCCGGGGAAGCGGTCTCACAGATACGCAGTATTTT. Translation gives CASSFRGSGLTDTQYF. V usage is TRBV11-2 and J usage is TRBJ2-3; perhaps TRBD2 as D (5 bases). Trimming stripped 3 bases from V and 2 bases from J, with 15 bases between. Germline V gives CDR1 SGHAT, CDR2 FQNNGV. CDR3 length: 16 amino acids.

The chain uses TRBV4-1 and TRBJ2-1; tentatively, D is TRBD2 (6 bases). Germline values: CDR1 MGHRA, CDR2 YSYEKL. V gave up 4 bases and J gave up 6 bases, with 22 bases separating them. CDR3 length: 17 amino acids. The CDR3 protein is CASSRQGLGSPGNEQFF. The CDR3 coding sequence is TGCGCCAGCAGCCGCCAGGGACTTGGGTCCCCCGGCAATGAGCAGTTCTTC.

The V call is TRBV5-1, the J call TRBJ1-1, with a weak D call TRBD1 (6 bases). Per germline, CDR1 SGHRS and CDR2 YFSETQ. The CDR3 has 16 residues. Trimming cost V 3 bases and J 1 base, with 16 bases left between them. Here the CDR3 reads CASSSSGADRNTEAFF. The CDR3 region has the DNA TGCGCCAGCAGCTCCTCCGGGGCGGACAGGAACACTGAAGCTTTCTTT.